This TCR beta chain was sequenced during a study of tumor-infiltrating lymphocytes in primary liver carcinoma. Study overall: Patients were men and women aged 30 to 69 years. Each sample had roughly 3.65 to 7.5 million productive TCRbeta reads regardless of tissue type. T1-T3 N0M0 was the stage of the tumors, which were about 4.2 to 10 cm across.

Reverse transcription of 450 to 500 ng total RNA with a constant-region primer produced TCR beta cDNA. Three nested multiplex PCR rounds, a slightly modified ARM-PCR method, built the TCR beta libraries. The first two PCR rounds, around 10 cycles each, used TRBV1-TRBV30 forward primers and a C-beta reverse primer. TCRdb reprocessed the multiplex PCR reads with MiXCR, giving one entry per CDR3 protein. The data show about 320,000 distinct CDR3 sequences, with more than 55% seen just once and 9% held by the top ten. V trimming: 11 bases; J trimming: 7 bases; junction bases outside the gene matches: 9. The CDR3 spans 13 residues. The germline gives CDR1 MDHEN, CDR2 SYDVKM. The blood RNA (from unsorted whole blood) was obtained, and germline DNA was also extracted.

The chain carries TRBV28 and TRBJ2-1; 9 bases fit TRBD2. The sequenced sample consisted of peripheral blood. This sequence originates from a man aged 40-50 years with primary liver carcinoma and hepatitis B virus infection. The chain's CDR3 is CAGMAGGRNEQFF. CDR3 in DNA: TGTGCCGGCATGGCGGGAGGGCGAAATGAGCAGTTCTTC.